This T cell receptor (beta chain) was captured by sequencing in a study of T cells expressing NK-cell markers. Study-wide background: All TCR beta repertoires analysed originated from sorted CD3+CD56+NKG2C+, CD3+CD56+NKG2C- and CD3+CD56-NKG2C+ T cells. Study findings and constraints: Roughly six donors carried dominant NKG2C+ clonotypes that made up roughly 1.0-7.5% of their CD8+ T cells.

Of note for this clonotype: Its antigen remains unidentified.

TCRdb re-analyzed the 5' RACE reads; it lists each CDR3 protein once, without DNA. In all, the sample yields roughly 430,000 distinct CDR3 sequences. Germline CDR1 PRHDT, CDR2 FYEKMQ (reference sequence). The CDR3 is 17 amino acids. This chain links TRBV13 with TRBJ2-1; TCRdb's assignment of TRBD1 cannot be checked, as there is no DNA. The sequenced material came from blood T cells: a sorted CD56 or NKG2C T cell subset, CD4+ or CD8+ T cells, or bulk PBMC T cells (not recorded which). The clonotype originates from a woman aged 18 to 75 in good health. CDR3 residues: CASSLEGTGTSLGEQFF.